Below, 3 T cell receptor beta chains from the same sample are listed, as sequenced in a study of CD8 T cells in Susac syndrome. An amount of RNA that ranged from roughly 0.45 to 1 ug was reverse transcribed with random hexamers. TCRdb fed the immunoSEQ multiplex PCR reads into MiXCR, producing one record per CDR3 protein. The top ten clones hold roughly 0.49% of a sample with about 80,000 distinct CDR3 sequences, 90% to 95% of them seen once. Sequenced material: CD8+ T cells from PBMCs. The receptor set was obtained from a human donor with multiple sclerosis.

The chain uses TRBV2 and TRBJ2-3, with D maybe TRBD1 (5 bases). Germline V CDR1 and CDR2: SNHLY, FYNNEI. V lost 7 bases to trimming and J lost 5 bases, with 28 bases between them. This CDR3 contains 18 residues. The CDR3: CASNLKFFGQDQIDTQYF. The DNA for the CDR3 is TGTGCCAGCAACCTAAAGTTTTTCGGACAAGACCAGATAGATACGCAGTATTTT.

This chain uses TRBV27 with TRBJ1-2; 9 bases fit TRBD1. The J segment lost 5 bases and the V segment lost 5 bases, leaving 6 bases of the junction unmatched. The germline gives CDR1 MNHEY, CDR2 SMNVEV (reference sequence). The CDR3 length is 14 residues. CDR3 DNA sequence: TGTGCCAGCAGTCAGGGACAGGGCTTTTATGGCTACACCTTC. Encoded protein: CASSQGQGFYGYTF.

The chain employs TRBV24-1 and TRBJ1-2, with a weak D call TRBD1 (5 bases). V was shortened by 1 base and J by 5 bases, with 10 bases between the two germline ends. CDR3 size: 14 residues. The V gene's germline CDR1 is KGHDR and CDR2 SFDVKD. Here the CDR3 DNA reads TGTGCCACCAGTGATTTCAGGGTAGGATATGGCTACACCTTC. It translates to CATSDFRVGYGYTF.